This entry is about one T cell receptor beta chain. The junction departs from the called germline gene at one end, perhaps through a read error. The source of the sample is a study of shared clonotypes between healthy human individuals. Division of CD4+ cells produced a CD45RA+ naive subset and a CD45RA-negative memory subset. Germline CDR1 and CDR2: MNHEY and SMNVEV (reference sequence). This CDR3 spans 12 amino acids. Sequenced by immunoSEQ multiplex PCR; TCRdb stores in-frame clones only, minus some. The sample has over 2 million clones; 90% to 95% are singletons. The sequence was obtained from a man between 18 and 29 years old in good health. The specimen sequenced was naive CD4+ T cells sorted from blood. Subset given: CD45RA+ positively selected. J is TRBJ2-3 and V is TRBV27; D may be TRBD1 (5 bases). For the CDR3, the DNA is TGTGCCAGCAGTTTAGAGCAGGGTTTAAGGGAATTT. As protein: CASSLEQGLREF.